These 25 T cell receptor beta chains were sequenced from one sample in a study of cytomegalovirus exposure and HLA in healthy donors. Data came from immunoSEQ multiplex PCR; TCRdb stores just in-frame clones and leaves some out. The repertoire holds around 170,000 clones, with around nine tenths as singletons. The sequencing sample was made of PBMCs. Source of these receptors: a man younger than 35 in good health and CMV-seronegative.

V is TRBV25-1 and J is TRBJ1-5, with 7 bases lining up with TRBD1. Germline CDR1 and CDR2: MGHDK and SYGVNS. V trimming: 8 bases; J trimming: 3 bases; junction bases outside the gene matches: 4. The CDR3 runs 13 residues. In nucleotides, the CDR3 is TGTGCCAGCGCTGGGACAGCCAATCAGCCCCAGCATTTT. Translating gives CASAGTANQPQHF.

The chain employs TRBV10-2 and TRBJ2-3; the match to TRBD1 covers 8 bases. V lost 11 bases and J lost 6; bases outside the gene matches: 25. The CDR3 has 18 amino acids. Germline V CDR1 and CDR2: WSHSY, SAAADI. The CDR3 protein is CAGKYGQGCYGEEDTQYF. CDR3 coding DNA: TGCGCCGGTAAGTATGGACAGGGCTGTTACGGAGAAGAGGATACGCAGTATTTT.

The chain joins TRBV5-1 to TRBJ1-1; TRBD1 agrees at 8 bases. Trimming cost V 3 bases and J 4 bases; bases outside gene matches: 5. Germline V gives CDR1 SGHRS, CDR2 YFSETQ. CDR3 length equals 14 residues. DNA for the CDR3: TGCGCCAGCAGCTCTCGACAGGGGAGCACTGAAGCTTTCTTT. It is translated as CASSSRQGSTEAFF. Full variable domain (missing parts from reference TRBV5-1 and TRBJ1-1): KAGVTQTPRYLIKTRGQQVTLSCSPISGHRSVSWYQQTPGQGLQFLFEYFSETQRNKGNFPGRFSGRQFSNSRSEMNVSTLELGDSALYLCASSSRQGSTEAFFGQGTRLTVV.

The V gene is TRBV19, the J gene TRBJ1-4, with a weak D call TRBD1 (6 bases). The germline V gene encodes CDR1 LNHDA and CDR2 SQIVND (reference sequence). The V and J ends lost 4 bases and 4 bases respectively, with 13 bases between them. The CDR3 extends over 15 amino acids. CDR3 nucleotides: TGTGCCAGTAGTACAAACGGACAGCTTAATGAAAAACTGTTTTTT. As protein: CASSTNGQLNEKLFF.

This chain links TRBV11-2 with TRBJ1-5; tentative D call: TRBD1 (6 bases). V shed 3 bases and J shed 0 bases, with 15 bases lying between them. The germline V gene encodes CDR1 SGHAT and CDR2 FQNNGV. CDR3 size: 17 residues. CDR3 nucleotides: TGTGCCAGCAGCTTGGGGGAGAGGACAGATAGCAATCAGCCCCAGCATTTT. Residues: CASSLGERTDSNQPQHF.

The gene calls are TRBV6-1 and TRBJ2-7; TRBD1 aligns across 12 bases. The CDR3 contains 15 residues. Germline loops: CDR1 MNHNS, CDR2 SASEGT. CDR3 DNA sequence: TGTGCCAGCAGGCCCGGGACAGGGGGCTCCCACGAGCAGTACGTC. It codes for CASRPGTGGSHEQYV.

The CDR3 sequence: CASSEFTSGQPQHF. The CDR3 DNA is TGTGCCAGCAGTGAGTTCACAAGCGGTCAGCCCCAGCATTTT. The V and J genes are TRBV2 and TRBJ1-5; D call uncertain. The V end was cut by 3 bases, the J end by 6 bases, with 12 bases between. The CDR3 is 14 amino acids. Germline loops: CDR1 SNHLY, CDR2 FYNNEI.

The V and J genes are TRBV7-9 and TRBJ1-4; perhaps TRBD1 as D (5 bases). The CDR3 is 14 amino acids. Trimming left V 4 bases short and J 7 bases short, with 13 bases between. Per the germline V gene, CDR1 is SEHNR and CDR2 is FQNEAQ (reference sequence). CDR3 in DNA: TGTGCCAGCAGCTACAGGACCGGCGGTGAAAAACTGTTTTTT. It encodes CASSYRTGGEKLFF.

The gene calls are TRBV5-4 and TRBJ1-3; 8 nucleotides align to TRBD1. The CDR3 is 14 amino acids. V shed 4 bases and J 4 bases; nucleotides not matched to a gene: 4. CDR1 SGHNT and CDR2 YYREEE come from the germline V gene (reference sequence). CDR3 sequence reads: CASSRTGSGNTIYF. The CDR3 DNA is TGTGCCAGCAGCCGGACAGGGTCGGGAAACACCATATATTTT. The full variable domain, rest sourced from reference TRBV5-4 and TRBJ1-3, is ETGVTQSPTHLIKTRGQQVTLRCSSQSGHNTVSWYQQALGQGPQFIFQYYREEENGRGNFPPRFSGLQFPNYSSELNVNALELDDSALYLCASSRTGSGNTIYFGEGSWLTVV.

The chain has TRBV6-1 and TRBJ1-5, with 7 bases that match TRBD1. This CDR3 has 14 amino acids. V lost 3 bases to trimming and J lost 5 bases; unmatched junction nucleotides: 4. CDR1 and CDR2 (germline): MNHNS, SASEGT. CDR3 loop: CASSDRTGYQPQHF. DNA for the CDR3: TGTGCCAGCAGTGATCGGACAGGCTATCAGCCCCAGCATTTT.

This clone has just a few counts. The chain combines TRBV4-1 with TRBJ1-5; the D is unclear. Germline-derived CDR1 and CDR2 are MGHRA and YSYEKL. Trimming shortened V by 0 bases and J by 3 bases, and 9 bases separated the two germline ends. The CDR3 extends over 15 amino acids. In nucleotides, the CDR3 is TGCGCCAGCAGCCAAGAGTCAAGAGTCAATCAGCCCCAGCATTTT. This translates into CASSQESRVNQPQHF.

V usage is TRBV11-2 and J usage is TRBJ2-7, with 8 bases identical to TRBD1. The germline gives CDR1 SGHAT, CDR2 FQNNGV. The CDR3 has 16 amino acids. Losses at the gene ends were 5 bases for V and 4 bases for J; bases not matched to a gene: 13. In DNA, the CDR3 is TGTGCCAGCAGCCCAATAACCGGGACAGGCGTTTACGAGCAGTACGTC. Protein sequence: CASSPITGTGVYEQYV.

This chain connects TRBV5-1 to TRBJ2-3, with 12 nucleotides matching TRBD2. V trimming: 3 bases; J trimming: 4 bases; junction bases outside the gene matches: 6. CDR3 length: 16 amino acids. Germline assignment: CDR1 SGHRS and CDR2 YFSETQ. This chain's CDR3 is CASSSYGTSGPDTQYF. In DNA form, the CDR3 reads TGCGCCAGCAGCTCATACGGGACTAGCGGGCCAGATACGCAGTATTTT.

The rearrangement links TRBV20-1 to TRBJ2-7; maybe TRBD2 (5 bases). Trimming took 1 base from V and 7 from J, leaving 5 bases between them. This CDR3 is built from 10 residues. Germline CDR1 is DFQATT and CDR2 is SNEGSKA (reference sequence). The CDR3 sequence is CSARAGEQYF. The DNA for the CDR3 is TGCAGTGCTAGAGCGGGAGAGCAGTACTTC.

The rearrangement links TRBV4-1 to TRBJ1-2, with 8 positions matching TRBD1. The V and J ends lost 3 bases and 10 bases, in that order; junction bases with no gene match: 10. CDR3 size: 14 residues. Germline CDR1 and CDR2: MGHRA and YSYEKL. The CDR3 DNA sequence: TGCGCCAGCAGCCAGTTACAGGGGGTACAAGACTACACCTTC. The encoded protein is CASSQLQGVQDYTF.

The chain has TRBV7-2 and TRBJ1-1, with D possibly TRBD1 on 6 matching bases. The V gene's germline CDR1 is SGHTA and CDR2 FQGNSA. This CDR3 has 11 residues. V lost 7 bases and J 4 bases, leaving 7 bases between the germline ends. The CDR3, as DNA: TGTGCCAGCACAGGGGCCACTGAAGCTTTCTTT. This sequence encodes CASTGATEAFF. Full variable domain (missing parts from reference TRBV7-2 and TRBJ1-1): GAGVSQSPSNKVTEKGKDVELRCDPISGHTALYWYRQSLGQGLEFLIYFQGNSAPDKSGLPSDRFSAERTGGSVSTLTIQRTQQEDSAVYLCASTGATEAFFGQGTRLTVV.

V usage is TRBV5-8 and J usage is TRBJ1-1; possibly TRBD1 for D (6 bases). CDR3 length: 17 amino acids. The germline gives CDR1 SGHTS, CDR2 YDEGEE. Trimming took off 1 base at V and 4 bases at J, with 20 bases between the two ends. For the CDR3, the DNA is TGTGCCAGCAGCTTGAGGGGGGGGAAGGTCAGGGCCACTGAAGCTTTCTTT. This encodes CASSLRGGKVRATEAFF.

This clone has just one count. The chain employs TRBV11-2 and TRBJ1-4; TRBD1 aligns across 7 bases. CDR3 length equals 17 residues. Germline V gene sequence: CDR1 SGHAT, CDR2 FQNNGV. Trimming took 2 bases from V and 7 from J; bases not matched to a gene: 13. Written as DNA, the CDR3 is TGTGCCAGCAGCTTATCCGGAGGGGGACAGAGGGGTGAAAAACTGTTTTTT. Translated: CASSLSGGGQRGEKLFF.

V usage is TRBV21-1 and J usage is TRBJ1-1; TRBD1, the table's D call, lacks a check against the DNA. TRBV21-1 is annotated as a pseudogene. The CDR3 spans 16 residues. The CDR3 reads CASSRRTEMMNTEAFF. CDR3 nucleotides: TGTGCCAGCAGCAGACGGACAGAGATGATGAACACTGAAGCTTTCTTT.

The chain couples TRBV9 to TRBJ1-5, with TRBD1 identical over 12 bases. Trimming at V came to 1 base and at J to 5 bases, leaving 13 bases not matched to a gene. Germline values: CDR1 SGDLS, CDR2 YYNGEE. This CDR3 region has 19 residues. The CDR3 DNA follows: TGTGCCAGCAGCGTAAGTCACCTAGGCTGGGACAGGGGGCATCAGCCCCAGCATTTT. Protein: CASSVSHLGWDRGHQPQHF.

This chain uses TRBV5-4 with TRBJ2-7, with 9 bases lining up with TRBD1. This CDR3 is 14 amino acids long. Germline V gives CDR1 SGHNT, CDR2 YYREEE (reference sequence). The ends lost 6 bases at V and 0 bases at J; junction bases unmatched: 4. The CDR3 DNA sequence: TGTGCCAGCACCCAGACAGGGGGCTCCTACGAGCAGTACTTC. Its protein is CASTQTGGSYEQYF.

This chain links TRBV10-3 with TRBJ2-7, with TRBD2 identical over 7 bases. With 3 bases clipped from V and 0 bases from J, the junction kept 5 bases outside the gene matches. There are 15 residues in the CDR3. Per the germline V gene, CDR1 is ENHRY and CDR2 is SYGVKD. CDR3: CAISEPSGSSYEQYF. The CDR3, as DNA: TGTGCCATCAGTGAACCTAGCGGTAGCTCCTACGAGCAGTACTTC.

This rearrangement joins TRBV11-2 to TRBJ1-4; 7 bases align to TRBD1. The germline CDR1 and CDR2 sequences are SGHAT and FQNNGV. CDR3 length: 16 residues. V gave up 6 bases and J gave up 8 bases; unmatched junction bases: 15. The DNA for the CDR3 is TGTGCCAGCAGGCGATCCTTTAGGGGGCGAGACGAAAAACTGTTTTTT. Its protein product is CASRRSFRGRDEKLFF.

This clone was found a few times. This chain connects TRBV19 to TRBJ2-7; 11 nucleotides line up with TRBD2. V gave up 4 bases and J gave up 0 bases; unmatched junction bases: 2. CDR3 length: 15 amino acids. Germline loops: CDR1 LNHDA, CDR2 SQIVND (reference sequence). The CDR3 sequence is CASSTSGRSSYEQYF. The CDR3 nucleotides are TGTGCCAGTAGTACTAGCGGGAGGAGCTCCTACGAGCAGTACTTC.

CDR3 nucleotide sequence: TGCAGCGTTGAAGATCTGAAGGGGCCAGGGGGCCGGACCGGGGAGCTGTTTTTT. Its protein is CSVEDLKGPGGRTGELFF. The rearrangement uses TRBV29-1 and TRBJ2-2, with TRBD1 matching over 8 bases. Per the germline V gene, CDR1 is SQVTM and CDR2 is ANQGSEA. Losses at the gene ends were 0 bases for V and 5 bases for J; bases not matched to a gene: 14. There are 18 residues in the CDR3.